This TCR beta chain came from a study of blood T cell repertoires in COVID-19. Study details: There were acute and convalescent COVID-19 samples, and they came from the United States, Italy and Spain. PBMCs, B-cell-depleted T cells, or T cells provided the cDNA or gDNA that made up the material.

This CDR3 comprises 14 residues. V gave up 3 bases and J gave up 5 bases, with 10 bases separating them. Germline CDR1 LNHDA, CDR2 SQIVND (reference sequence). How the authors handled the data: How many nucleated cells were present was estimated from reference gene primer amplification. Method: immunoSEQ multiplex PCR; TCRdb's copy keeps in-frame clones and lacks some. The V and J calls and the clone size are those of that table, but D and trimming were determined from the DNA. The top ten clones hold under 5% of a sample with tens of thousands of clones, nearly 90% of them seen once. This TCR was sampled from a man between 65 and 79 years old with acute or convalescent COVID-19. Source material: peripheral blood. The rearrangement uses TRBV19 and TRBJ2-2, with TRBD2 as a possible D gene (5 bases). Here the CDR3 reads CASSIGSGTGELFF. The CDR3 region has the DNA TGTGCCAGTAGTATTGGGTCGGGGACCGGGGAGCTGTTTTTT.